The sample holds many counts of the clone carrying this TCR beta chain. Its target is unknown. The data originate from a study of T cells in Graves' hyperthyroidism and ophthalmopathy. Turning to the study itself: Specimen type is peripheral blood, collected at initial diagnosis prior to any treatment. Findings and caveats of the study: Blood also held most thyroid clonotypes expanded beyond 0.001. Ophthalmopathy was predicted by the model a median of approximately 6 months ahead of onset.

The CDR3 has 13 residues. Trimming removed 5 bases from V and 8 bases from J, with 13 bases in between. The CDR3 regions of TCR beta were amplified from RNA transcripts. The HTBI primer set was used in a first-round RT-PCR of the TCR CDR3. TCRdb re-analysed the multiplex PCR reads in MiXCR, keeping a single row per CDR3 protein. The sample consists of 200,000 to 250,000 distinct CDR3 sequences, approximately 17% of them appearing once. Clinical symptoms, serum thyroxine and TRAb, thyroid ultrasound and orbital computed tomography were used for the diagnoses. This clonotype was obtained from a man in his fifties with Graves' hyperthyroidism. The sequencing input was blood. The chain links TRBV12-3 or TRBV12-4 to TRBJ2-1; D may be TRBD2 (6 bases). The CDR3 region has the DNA TGTGCCAGCAGTACGGGGGAGCTTCATGAGCAGTTCTTC. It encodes CASSTGELHEQFF.